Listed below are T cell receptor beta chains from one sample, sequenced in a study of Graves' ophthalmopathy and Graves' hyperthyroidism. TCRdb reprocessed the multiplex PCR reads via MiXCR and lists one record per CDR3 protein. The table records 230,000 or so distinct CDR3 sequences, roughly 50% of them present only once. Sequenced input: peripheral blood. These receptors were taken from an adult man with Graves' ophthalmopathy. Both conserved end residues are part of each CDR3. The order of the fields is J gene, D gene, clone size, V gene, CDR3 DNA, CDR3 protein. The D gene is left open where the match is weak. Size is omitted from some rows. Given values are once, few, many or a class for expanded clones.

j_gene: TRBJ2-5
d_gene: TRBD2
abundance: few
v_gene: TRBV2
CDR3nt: TGTGCCAGCAGTGGGGGGATAGCGGGAGGCAGAGAGACCCAGTACTTC
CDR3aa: CASSGGIAGGRETQYF

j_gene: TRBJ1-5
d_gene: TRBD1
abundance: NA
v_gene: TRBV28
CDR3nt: TGTGCCAGCAGTAGGGGACAGGGTTATCAGCCCCAGCATTTT
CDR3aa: CASSRGQGYQPQHF

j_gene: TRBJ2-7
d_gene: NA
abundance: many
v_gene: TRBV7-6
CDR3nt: TGTGCCAGCAGCATCCAGGGATACGAGCAGTACTTC
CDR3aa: CASSIQGYEQYF

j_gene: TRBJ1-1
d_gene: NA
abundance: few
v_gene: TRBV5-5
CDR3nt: TGTGCCAGCAGTCAGGGGATGAACACTGAAGCTTTCTTT
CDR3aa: CASSQGMNTEAFF

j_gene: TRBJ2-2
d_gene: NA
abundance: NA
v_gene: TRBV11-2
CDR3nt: TGTGCCAGCAGATCCATGGGGCAGTCCACCGGGGAGCTGTTTTTT
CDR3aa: CASRSMGQSTGELFF

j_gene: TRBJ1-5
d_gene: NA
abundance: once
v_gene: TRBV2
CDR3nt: TGTGCCAGCAGCCAAGGAGGCCAGGGCAATCAGCCCCAGCATTTT
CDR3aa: CASSQGGQGNQPQHF

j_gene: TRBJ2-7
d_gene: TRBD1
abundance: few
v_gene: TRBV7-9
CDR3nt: TGTGCCAGCAGCTTAGAAGGGACAGTCTACTTC
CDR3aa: CASSLEGTVYF

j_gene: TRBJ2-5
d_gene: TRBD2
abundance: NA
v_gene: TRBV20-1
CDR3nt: TGCAGTGCTAGGACTAGCGGGGCCCAAGAGACCCAGTACTTC
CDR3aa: CSARTSGAQETQYF

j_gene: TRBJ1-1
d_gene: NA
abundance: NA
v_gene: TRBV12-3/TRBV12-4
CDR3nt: TGTGCCAGCAGCTCACAGGGTCCTGAAGCTTTCTTT
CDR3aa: CASSSQGPEAFF

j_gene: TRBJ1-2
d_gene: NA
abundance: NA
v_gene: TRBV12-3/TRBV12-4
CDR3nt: TGCGCCAGCAGCCAAGATTTGATAGTCAGCGGCTACACCTTC
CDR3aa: CASSQDLIVSGYTF

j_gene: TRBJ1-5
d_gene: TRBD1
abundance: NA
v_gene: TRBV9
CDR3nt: TGTGCCAGCAGCCTGACAGGGCACTATCAGCCCCAGCATTTT
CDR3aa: CASSLTGHYQPQHF

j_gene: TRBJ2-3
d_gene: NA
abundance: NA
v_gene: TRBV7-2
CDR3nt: TGTGCCAGCAGCTCCGGTACGGGTACAGATACGCAGTATTTT
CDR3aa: CASSSGTGTDTQYF

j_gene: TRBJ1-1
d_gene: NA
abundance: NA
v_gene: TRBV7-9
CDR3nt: TGTGCCAGCAGCTTAGCTCCTACAGAGGAAGCTTTCTTT
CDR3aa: CASSLAPTEEAFF

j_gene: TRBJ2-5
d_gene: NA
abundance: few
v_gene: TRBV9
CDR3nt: TGTGCCAGCAGCCCAGGGCTCCATAACCTAGGTGGCGAGACCCAGTACTTC
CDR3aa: CASSPGLHNLGGETQYF

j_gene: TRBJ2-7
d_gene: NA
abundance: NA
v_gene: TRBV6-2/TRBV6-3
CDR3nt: TGTGCCAGCAGGGGGAATGGGGACGAGCAGTACTTC
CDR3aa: CASRGNGDEQYF

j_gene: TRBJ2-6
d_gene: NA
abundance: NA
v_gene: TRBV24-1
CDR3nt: TGTGCCACCAGTGAATCCCACAGTGCCCGACGCTCTGGGGCCAACGTCCTGACTTTC
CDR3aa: CATSESHSARRSGANVLTF

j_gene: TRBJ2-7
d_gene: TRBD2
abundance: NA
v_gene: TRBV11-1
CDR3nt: TGTGCTAGCAGCTTACGGGGGGGAGGGGAGCAGTACTTC
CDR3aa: CASSLRGGGEQYF

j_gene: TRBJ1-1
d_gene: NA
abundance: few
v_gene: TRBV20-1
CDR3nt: TGCAGTGCTAGCAGTAGGTTGAATGAAGCTTTCTTT
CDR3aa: CSASSRLNEAFF

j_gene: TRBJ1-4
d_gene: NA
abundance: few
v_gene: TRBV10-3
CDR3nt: TGTGCCATCAGTGAAGCAGATATAAATGAAAAACTGTTTTTT
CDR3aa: CAISEADINEKLFF

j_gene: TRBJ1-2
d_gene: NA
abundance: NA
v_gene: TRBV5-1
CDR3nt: TGCGCCAGCAGTTTCTCTGCGGCCAGCGACCGGCCTGATCGATACACCTTC
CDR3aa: CASSFSAASDRPDRYTF

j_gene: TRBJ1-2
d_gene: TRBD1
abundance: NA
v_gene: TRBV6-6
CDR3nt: TGTGCCAGCAGTCACTTACAGGGGAAGATTTTTGGCTACACCTTC
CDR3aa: CASSHLQGKIFGYTF

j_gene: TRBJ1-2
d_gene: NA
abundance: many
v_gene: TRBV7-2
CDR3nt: TGTGCCAGCAGCTACGGACAGTTAGAAGGGGACACCTTC
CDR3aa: CASSYGQLEGDTF

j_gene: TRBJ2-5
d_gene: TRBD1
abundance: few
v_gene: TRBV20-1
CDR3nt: TGCAGTGCTAGAGAGGGACAGTACCAAGAGACCCAGTACTTC
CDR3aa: CSAREGQYQETQYF

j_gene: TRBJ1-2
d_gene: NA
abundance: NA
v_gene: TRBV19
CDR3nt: TGTGCCAGTAGGAAACAGCCCAACTATGGCTACACCTTC
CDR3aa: CASRKQPNYGYTF

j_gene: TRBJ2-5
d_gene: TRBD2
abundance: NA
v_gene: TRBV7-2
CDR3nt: TGTGCCAGCAGCTTAAGACTAGCGGGGAACCAAGAGACCCAGTACTTC
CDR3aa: CASSLRLAGNQETQYF

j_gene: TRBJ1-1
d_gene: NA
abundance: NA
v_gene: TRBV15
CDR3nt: TGTGCCACCGGCAGAGGCAAGGGCCCCTTCACTGAAGCTTTCTTT
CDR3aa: CATGRGKGPFTEAFF

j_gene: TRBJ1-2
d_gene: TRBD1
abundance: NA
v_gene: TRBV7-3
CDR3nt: TGTGCCAGCAGCTCCCGGGACAGGGACCCCTATGGCTACACCTTC
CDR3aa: CASSSRDRDPYGYTF

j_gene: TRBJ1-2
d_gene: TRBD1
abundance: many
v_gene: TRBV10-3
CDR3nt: TGTGCCATCAGTGAAGGACAGGGAGATGGCTACACCTTC
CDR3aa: CAISEGQGDGYTF

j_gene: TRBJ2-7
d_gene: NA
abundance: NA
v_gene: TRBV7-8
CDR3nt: TGTGCCAGCACCGGAGGGGGACAACTCTACGAGCAGTACTTC
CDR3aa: CASTGGGQLYEQYF

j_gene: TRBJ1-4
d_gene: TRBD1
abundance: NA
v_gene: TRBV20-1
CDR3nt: TGCAGTGCTAGAGATTGGCAGGGGGATGAAAAACTGTTTTTT
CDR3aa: CSARDWQGDEKLFF

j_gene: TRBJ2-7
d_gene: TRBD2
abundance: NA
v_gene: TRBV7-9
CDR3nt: TGTGCCAGCAGCTCCGGGACTAGCGGGAACGAGCAGTACTTC
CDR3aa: CASSSGTSGNEQYF

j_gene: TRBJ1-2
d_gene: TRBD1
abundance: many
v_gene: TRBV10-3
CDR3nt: TGTGCCATGAGGAATTCCGGGACAGTGGACTATGGCTACACCTTC
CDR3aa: CAMRNSGTVDYGYTF

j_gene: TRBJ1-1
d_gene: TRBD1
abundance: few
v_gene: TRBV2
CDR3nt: TGTGCCAGCAGTCCCGACAGGGGCTACACTGAAGCTTTCTTT
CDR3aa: CASSPDRGYTEAFF

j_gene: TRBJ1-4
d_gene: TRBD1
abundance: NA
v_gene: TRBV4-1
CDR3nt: TGCGCCAGCAGCCAAGGGGCAGGGGGAAGTGAAAAACTGTTTTTT
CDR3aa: CASSQGAGGSEKLFF

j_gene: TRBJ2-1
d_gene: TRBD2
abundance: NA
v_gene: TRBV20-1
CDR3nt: TGCAGTGCTAGAGATATCAAGGTGACTAGCGGGGGCAATGAGCAGTTCTTC
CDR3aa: CSARDIKVTSGGNEQFF

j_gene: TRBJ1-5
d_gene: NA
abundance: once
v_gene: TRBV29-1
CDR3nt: TGCAGCGTTGCATCAGGGTATAGCAATCAGCCCCAGCATTTT
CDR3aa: CSVASGYSNQPQHF

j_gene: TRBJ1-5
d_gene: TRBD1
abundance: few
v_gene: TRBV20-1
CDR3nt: TGCAGTGCTAGACCGACAGGGTTGAGGAGCAATCAGCCCCAGCATTTT
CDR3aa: CSARPTGLRSNQPQHF

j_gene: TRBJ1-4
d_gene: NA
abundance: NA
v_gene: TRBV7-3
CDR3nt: TGTGCCAGCAGCCAAGGGCAGGGGCAAACTAATGAAAAACTGTTTTTT
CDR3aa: CASSQGQGQTNEKLFF

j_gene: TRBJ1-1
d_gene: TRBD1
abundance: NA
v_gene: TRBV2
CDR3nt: TGTGCCGCCGTTCAGGGGGCGTTGGGGAACACTGAAGCTTTCTTT
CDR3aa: CAAVQGALGNTEAFF

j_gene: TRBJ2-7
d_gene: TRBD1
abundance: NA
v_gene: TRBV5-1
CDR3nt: TGCGCCAGCAGCTCAAGCCCTGGGACAGAGGAACGGCAGTACTTC
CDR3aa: CASSSSPGTEERQYF

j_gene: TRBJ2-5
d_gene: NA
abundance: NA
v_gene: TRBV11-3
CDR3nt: TGTGCCAGCAGCTTAACGGGGACGGAAGTCTTGGTGGAGACCCAGTACTTC
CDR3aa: CASSLTGTEVLVETQYF